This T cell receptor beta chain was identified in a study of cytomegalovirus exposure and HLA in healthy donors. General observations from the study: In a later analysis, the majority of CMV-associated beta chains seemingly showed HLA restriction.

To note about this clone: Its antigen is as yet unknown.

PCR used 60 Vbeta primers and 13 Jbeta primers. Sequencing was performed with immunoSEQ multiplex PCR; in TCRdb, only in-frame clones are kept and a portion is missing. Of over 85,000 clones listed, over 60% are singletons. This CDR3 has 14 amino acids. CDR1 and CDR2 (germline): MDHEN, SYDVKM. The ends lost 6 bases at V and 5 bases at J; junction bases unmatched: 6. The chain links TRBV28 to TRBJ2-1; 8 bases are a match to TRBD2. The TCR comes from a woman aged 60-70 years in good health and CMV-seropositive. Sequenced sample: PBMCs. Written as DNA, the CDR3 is TGTGCCAGCAGGCTAGCGGGCATAAACAATGAGCAGTTCTTC. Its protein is CASRLAGINNEQFF.